A selection of T cell receptor beta chains follows, all from one sample in a study of blood T cell repertoires in COVID-19. Sequenced by immunoSEQ multiplex PCR; TCRdb stores in-frame clones only, minus some. The table has about 59,000 clones, around four fifths seen once. Sequences were obtained from peripheral blood. Source of these receptors: a woman in her forties or fifties with active or convalescent COVID-19. CDR3s include the opening cysteine and the closing phenylalanine or tryptophan. D genes are given only for firm matches. The listing skips clone size in some rows; elsewhere it reads once, few, many or a size class.

CDR3 DNA	CDR3 protein	clone size	D gene	J gene	V gene
TGTGCCAGCAGCCCCCTCACAGGGGTCAACTACGAGCAGTACTTC	CASSPLTGVNYEQYF	.	TRBD1	TRBJ2-7	TRBV9
TGCAGTGCTAGACAGGGGACTGAGCAGTTCTTC	CSARQGTEQFF	.	.	TRBJ2-1	TRBV20-1
TGTGCCAGCGGTGGAGGACTAGCGAACACCGGGGAGCTGTTTTTT	CASGGGLANTGELFF	.	TRBD2	TRBJ2-2	TRBV27
TGTGCCTGGAGCCCGGACAGGGGTTACGAGCAGTACTTC	CAWSPDRGYEQYF	.	TRBD1	TRBJ2-7	TRBV30
TGTGCCAGCAGTTGGGGGGTTAAGGACACCGGGGAGCTGTTTTTT	CASSWGVKDTGELFF	.	.	TRBJ2-2	TRBV28
TGCAGCGCGGACAGGGCCCAAGAGACCCAGTACTTC	CSADRAQETQYF	.	TRBD1	TRBJ2-5	TRBV29-1
TGTGCCAGCAGCTTAGGCCCCAGCGAGCAGTACTTC	CASSLGPSEQYF	few	.	TRBJ2-7	TRBV7-9
TGCAGCGTAGTTACAGCTAACTATGGCTACACCTTC	CSVVTANYGYTF	.	.	TRBJ1-2	TRBV29-1
TGCGCCAGCAGCCGACCTACAGGGAACTATGGCTACACCTTC	CASSRPTGNYGYTF	.	.	TRBJ1-2	TRBV5-1
TGTGCCAGCAGTAAACGGACAGGGGGGGGGTCCAATCAGCCCCAGCATTTT	CASSKRTGGGSNQPQHF	.	TRBD1	TRBJ1-5	TRBV28
TGTGCCATCAGTAAGGGGCTAGCGGCGGACAATGAGCAGTTCTTC	CAISKGLAADNEQFF	.	TRBD2	TRBJ2-1	TRBV10-3
TGTGCCAGCAGTCCGGGACAGGGTGATATTCACGAGCAGTACTTC	CASSPGQGDIHEQYF	.	TRBD1	TRBJ2-7	TRBV28
TGTGCCAGCAGAATAGCGGGAGACACCGGGGAGCTGTTTTTT	CASRIAGDTGELFF	.	TRBD2	TRBJ2-2	TRBV5-5
TGTGCCAGCAGTGAACTAGCGGGCGCTACCGGGGAGCTGTTTTTT	CASSELAGATGELFF	once	TRBD2	TRBJ2-2	TRBV2
TGCGCCAGCAGCTACGGACAGGGAGGGGAGCAGTACTTC	CASSYGQGGEQYF	.	.	TRBJ2-7	TRBV5-1
TGCGCCAGCAGCCGACATACCTACGAGCAGTACTTC	CASSRHTYEQYF	few	.	TRBJ2-7	TRBV23-1
TGTGCCAGCAGCCAGGGAAATAGCAATCAGCCCCAGCATTTT	CASSQGNSNQPQHF	.	.	TRBJ1-5	TRBV7-9
TGTGCCAGCAGCCAACGAGGCTCTGGGGCCAACGTCCTGACTTTC	CASSQRGSGANVLTF	few	.	TRBJ2-6	TRBV27
TGTGCCAGCAGCGCCCAGGGGGGCACCAATCAGCCCCAGCATTTT	CASSAQGGTNQPQHF	.	TRBD1	TRBJ1-5	TRBV9